This TCR beta chain was recorded in a study of CD8 T cells in ankylosing spondylitis. Whole-study findings and limits: Reactive arthritis synovial fluid and blood previously showed some of these motif variants. Reportedly, disease-linked clones are significantly enriched in ankylosing spondylitis patients' matched synovial fluid. A TCR beta motif of under 10 highly homologous variants appeared characteristic of ankylosing spondylitis blood.

Quantitative 5'-RACE with molecular barcodes generated TCR beta libraries. TCRdb recomputed calls from the 5' RACE reads with MiXCR, one row per CDR3 protein. The data show approximately 500,000 distinct CDR3 sequences, with 12% seen just once and approximately 6.2% held by the top ten. This clonotype was found many times. Its antigen remains unknown. In germline, CDR1 is SGHAT, CDR2 FQNNGV. V was trimmed by 9 bases and J by 4 bases, leaving 7 bases between them. This CDR3 comprises 11 residues. Sample: blood, either unsorted or a sorted T cell fraction (not recorded which). The chain uses TRBV11-2 and TRBJ1-5, with unresolved D. The sequence was obtained from a male donor with ankylosing spondylitis. In DNA, the CDR3 is TGTGCCAGACCTCTAAATCAGCCCCAGCATTTT. As protein: CARPLNQPQHF.